This entry features one TCR beta chain sequence. The antigen is undetermined. The PCR ran on 60 Vbeta and 13 Jbeta primers. Measured with immunoSEQ multiplex PCR; TCRdb has only the in-frame clones, and not every one. The sample has roughly 140,000 clones, roughly 75% seen once. This CDR3 has 16 residues. CDR1 and CDR2 (germline): WNHNN, SYGVQD (reference sequence). The V segment lost 7 bases and the J segment 0 bases; nucleotides outside the gene matches: 6. These data originate in a study of cytomegalovirus exposure and HLA in healthy donors. The study, taken as a whole, reports: For most TCR beta V segments, an earlier analysis put the productive rate at about 87% or about 30% of the time.

The receptor was derived from a young man in good health and CMV-seronegative. Sequenced input: PBMCs. V and J are TRBV10-1 and TRBJ2-6; TRBD1 matches at 7 bases. The DNA of the CDR3 is TGCGCCAGCAATAGGGGACAGCACTCTGGGGCCAACGTCCTGACTTTC. Translation: CASNRGQHSGANVLTF.